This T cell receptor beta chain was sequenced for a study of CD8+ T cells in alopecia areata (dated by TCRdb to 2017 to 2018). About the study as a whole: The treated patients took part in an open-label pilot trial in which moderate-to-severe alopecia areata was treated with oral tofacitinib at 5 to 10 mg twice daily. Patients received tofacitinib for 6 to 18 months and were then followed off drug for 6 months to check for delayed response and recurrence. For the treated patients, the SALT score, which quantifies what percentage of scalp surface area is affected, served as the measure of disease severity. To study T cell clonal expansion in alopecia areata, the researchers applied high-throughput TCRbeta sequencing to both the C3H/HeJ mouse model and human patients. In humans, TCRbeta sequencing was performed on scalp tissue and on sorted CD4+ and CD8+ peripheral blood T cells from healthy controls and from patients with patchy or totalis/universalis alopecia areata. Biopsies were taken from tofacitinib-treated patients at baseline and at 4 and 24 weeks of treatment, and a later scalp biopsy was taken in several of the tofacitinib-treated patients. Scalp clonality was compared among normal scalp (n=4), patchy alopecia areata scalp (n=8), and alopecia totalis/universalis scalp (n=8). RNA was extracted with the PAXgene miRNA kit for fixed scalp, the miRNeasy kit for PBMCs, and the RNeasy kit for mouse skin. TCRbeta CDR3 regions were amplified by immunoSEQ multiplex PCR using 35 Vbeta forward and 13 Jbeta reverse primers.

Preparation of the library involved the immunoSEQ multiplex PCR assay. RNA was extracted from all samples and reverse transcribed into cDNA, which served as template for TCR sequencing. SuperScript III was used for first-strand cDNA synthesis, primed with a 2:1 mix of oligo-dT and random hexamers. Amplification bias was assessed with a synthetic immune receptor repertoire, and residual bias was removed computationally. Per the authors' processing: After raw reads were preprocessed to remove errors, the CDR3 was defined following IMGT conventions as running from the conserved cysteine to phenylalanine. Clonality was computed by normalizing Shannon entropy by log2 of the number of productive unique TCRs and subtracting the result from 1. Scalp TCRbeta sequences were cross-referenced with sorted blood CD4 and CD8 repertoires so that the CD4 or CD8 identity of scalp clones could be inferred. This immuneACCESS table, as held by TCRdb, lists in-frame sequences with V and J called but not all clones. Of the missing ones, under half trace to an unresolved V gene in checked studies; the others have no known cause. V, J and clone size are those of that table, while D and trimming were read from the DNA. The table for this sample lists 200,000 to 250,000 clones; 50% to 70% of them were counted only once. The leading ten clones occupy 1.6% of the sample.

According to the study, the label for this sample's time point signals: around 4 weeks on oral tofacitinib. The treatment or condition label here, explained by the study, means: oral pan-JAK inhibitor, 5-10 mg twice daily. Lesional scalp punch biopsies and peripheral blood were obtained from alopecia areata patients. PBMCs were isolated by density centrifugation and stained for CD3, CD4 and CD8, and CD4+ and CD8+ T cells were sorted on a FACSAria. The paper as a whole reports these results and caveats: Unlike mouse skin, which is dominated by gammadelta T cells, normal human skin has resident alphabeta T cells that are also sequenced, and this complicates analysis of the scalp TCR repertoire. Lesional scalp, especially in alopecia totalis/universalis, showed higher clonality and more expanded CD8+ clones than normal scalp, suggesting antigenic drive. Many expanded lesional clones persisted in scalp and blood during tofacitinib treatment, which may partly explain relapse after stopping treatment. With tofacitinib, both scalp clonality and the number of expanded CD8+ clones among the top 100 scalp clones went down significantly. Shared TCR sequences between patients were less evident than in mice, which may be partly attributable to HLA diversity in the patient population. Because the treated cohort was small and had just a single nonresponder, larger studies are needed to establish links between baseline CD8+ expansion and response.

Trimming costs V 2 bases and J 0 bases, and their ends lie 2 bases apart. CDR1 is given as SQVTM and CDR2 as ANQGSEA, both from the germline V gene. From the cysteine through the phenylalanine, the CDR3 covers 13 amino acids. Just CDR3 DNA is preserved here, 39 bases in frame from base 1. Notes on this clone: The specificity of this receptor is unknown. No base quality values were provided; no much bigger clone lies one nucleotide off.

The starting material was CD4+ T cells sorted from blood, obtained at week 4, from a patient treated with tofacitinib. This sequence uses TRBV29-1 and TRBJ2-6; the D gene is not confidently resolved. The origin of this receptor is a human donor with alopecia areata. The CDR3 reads CSVESSGANVLTF. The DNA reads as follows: TGCAGCGTTGAAAGCTCTGGGGCCAACGTCCTGACTTTC.